This T cell receptor (beta chain) appears in the sequencing data of a study of blood T cell repertoires in COVID-19 (dated by TCRdb to 2020 to 2021). Concerning the study at large: Samples from collaborators originated in the United States, Italy and Spain and spanned both the acute and convalescent phases of COVID-19. Where available, HLA class I and class II types were taken from metadata supplied by the sample provider and were not determined by assay-based typing. The material from the prospective study consisted of cDNA or gDNA derived from T cells, B-cell-depleted T cells, or PBMCs. The repertoires were made available in a free public database intended to serve as a resource for research on the immune response to SARS-CoV-2. Samples were obtained from the ongoing ImmuneRACE study (first 160 participants) and from about 1,300 subjects provided by 6 global collaborators. The dataset comprised deeply sampled blood TCRbeta repertoires from subjects exposed to, actively infected with, or recovered from COVID-19. Nearly every sample came with metadata listing a de-identified subject ID, COVID-19 status, age in years and sex. General conclusions and limits of the study: How much clinical and demographic metadata was included differed by source and by participant, and the metadata was provided uncurated.

TCRbeta CDR3 regions were amplified from genomic DNA by means of the immunoSEQ Assay, a bias-controlled multiplex PCR. As for the original processing: Within the assay, amplification of reference gene primers was used to estimate how many nucleated cells each sample contained. To quantify the absolute abundance of each unique TCRbeta CDR3 rearrangement, sequence reads were collapsed and filtered. For each sample, productive Simpson clonality was calculated by taking the square root of Simpson's diversity index across productive rearrangements. TCRdb re-hosts the immuneACCESS table, in-frame sequences only. Its copies lack some clones; in the studies checked, an unresolved V gene accounts for under half of them, and the cause for the rest is not known. V and J calls and clone size are as listed in that table; D and trimming were resolved from the DNA. For this sample the table gives approximately 200,000 clones, of which just under 85% were detected only once. 6.9% of the sample is in the top ten clones.

The collaborating institutions used their own protocols to collect whole blood in K2EDTA tubes. For TCRbeta analysis, collaborator samples were shipped as frozen whole blood, as isolated PBMCs, or as DNA extracted from either sample type. This clone was seen a few times. What this receptor recognizes is not known. Base qualities are not provided; no much larger clone lies one nucleotide away. The CDR3 runs 15 residues from the cysteine to the phenylalanine. Of the read, only the CDR3 DNA is kept; its 45 bases are in frame from base 1. Trimming leaves V shorter by 4 bases and J shorter by 4 bases, with the junction holding 10 bases beyond the gene matches. The germline V gene (reference sequence) specifies MNHEY as CDR1 and SMNVEV as CDR2.

This TCR derives from a human donor with acute or convalescent COVID-19. The donor label of this sample is uncertain. The rearrangement combines TRBV27 with TRBJ2-7; 7 bases in the junction line up with TRBD1. What was sequenced was peripheral blood. Read as DNA, the sequence is TGTGCCAGCAGTTCTACAGGGGCGGGTGTGTACGAGCAGTACTTC. The translation is CASSSTGAGVYEQYF.